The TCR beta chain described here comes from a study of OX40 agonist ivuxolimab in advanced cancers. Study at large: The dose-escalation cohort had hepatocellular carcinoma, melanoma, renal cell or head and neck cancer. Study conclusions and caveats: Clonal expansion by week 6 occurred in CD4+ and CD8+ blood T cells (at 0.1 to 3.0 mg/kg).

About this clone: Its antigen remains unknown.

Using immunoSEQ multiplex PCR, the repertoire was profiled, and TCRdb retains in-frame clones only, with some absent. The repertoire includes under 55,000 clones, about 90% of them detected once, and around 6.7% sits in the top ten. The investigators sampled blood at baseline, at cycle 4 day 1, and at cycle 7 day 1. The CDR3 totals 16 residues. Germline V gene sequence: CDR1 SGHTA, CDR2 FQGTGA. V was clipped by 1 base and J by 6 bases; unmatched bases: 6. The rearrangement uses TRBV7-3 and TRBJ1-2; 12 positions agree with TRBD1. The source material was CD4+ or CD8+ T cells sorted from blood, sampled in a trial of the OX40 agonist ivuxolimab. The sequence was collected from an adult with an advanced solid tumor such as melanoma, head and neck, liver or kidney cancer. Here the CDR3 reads CASSLSGTGGADGYTF. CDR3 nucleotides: TGTGCCAGCAGCTTAAGCGGGACAGGGGGCGCGGATGGCTACACCTTC. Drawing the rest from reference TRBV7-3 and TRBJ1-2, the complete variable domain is GAGVSQTPSNKVTEKGKYVELRCDPISGHTALYWYRQSLGQGPEFLIYFQGTGAADDSGLPNDRFFAVRPEGSVSTLKIQRTERGDSAVYLCASSLSGTGGADGYTFGSGTRLTVV.